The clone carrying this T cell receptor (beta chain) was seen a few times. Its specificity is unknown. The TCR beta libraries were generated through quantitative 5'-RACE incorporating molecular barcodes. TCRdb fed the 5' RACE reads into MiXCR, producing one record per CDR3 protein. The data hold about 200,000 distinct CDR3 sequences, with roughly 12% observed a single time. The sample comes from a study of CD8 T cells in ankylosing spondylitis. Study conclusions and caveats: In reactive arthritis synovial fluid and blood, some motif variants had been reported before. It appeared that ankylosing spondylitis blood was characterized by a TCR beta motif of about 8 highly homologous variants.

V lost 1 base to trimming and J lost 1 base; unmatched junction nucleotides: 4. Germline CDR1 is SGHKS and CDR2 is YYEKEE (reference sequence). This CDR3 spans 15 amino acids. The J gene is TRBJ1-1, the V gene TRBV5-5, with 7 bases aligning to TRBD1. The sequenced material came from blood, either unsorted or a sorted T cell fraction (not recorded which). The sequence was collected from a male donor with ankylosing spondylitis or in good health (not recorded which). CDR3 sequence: CASSLQYRGNTEAFF. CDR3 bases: TGTGCCAGCAGCTTGCAGTACAGGGGGAACACTGAAGCTTTCTTT.